These 16 T cell receptor beta chains were all obtained from the same sample, sequenced in a study of glioma-infiltrating T cells. Using RNA template, CDR3s of TCR alpha and beta were amplified with iRepertoire arm-PCR. TCRdb re-called the multiplex PCR reads through MiXCR, storing one row per CDR3 protein. The sample comprises more than 110,000 distinct CDR3 sequences, roughly 43% of which are singletons, and roughly 20% rests with the top ten. Sequencing input: glioma tissue, nonneoplastic brain tissue, or PBMCs (not recorded which). These receptors were collected from a human donor with low-grade glioma or glioblastoma, undergoing nonglioma brain surgery, or in good health (not recorded which).

V and J are TRBV6-1 and TRBJ1-1, with 8 nucleotides matching TRBD1. Germline values: CDR1 MNHNS, CDR2 SASEGT. This CDR3 contains 13 residues. V was pared by 5 bases and J by 4 bases, with 3 bases of the junction left unmatched. For the CDR3, the DNA is TGTGCCAGCAGTTCGGACAGGGCCACTGAAGCTTTCTTT. As protein: CASSSDRATEAFF.

V usage is TRBV7-9 and J usage is TRBJ2-3; D remains unclear. Germline values: CDR1 SEHNR, CDR2 FQNEAQ (reference sequence). The V end was cut by 5 bases, the J end by 4 bases, with 7 bases between. The CDR3 totals 12 residues. CDR3 in amino acids: CASSGGADTQYF. In DNA, the CDR3 is TGTGCCAGCAGCGGTGGGGCAGATACGCAGTATTTT.

The chain has TRBV7-9 and TRBJ2-5; D is possibly TRBD2 (6 bases). V dropped 4 bases and J dropped 5 bases, with 17 bases sitting between them. CDR1 is SEHNR and CDR2 is FQNEAQ in the germline V gene (reference sequence). This CDR3 is built from 15 residues. CDR3 nucleotides: TGTGCCAGCAGCTCGCGGGACTCCAAAGCGGAGACCCAGTACTTC. Encoded protein: CASSSRDSKAETQYF.

The sample holds a few counts of this clonotype. The chain is built from TRBV6-1 and TRBJ2-7; maybe TRBD2 (5 bases). Per the germline V gene, CDR1 is MNHNS and CDR2 is SASEGT. CDR3 size: 13 residues. The V and J ends lost 1 base and 11 bases respectively, with 15 bases between them. CDR3 sequence reads: CASSEVSSTRKYF. The CDR3 region has the DNA TGTGCCAGCAGTGAAGTTAGCAGTACTAGAAAGTACTTC.

The chain uses TRBV20-1 and TRBJ1-5; tentatively, D is TRBD1 (6 bases). With 5 bases removed from V and 0 bases from J, the gap between germline ends came to 17 bases. The CDR3 totals 16 residues. Germline assignment: CDR1 DFQATT and CDR2 SNEGSKA (reference sequence). The CDR3 DNA sequence: TGCAGTGCTTCCTCAACAGGGACTTATAGCAATCAGCCCCAGCATTTT. Translated, it gives CSASSTGTYSNQPQHF.

V usage is TRBV7-2 and J usage is TRBJ2-1, with 11 bases that match TRBD2. The V gene end was trimmed by 1 base and the J gene end by 5 bases; junction bases not matched to a gene: 4. The germline gives CDR1 SGHTA, CDR2 FQGNSA. The CDR3 runs to 16 residues. In nucleotides, the CDR3 is TGTGCCAGCAGCTTAGATCTTAGCGGGAGGGACAATGAGCAGTTCTTC. Protein sequence: CASSLDLSGRDNEQFF.

To note about this clonotype: Relative to the germline gene, one junction end is altered; a read error may explain this. CDR3 bases: TGTGCCAGCAGCTTAGGGACAGTAAACACTGAAGATTTCTTT. Protein: CASSLGTVNTEDFF. The chain links TRBV7-9 to TRBJ1-1, with D maybe TRBD1 (6 bases). Germline V CDR1 and CDR2: SEHNR, FQNEAQ (reference sequence). There are 14 residues in the CDR3.

The V and J genes are TRBV28 and TRBJ2-7, with 9 nucleotides matching TRBD1. Germline CDR1 is MDHEN and CDR2 is SYDVKM. V lost 8 bases and J lost 4; bases outside the gene matches: 9. This CDR3 is 14 amino acids long. CDR3 nucleotides: TGTGCCAGCCTTAGGACAGGGGAAATTTACGAGCAGTACTTC. Translating it yields CASLRTGEIYEQYF.

This chain links TRBV6-1 with TRBJ1-5; the D is unclear. The CDR3 spans 14 residues. CDR1 and CDR2 from the germline V gene are MNHNS and SASEGT. V lost 0 bases to trimming and J lost 9 bases, with 12 bases between them. CDR3 DNA sequence: TGTGCCAGCAGTGAAGCCGCCGGGGTACGGCCCCAGCATTTT. Its protein product is CASSEAAGVRPQHF.

The chain carries TRBV27 and TRBJ1-4, with a possible D match to TRBD1 (5 bases). V lost 3 bases, J lost 7 bases, and 12 bases lay in between. Germline-derived CDR1 and CDR2 are MNHEY and SMNVEV (reference sequence). This CDR3 is built from 14 residues. The CDR3 DNA sequence: TGTGCCAGCAGTTTCCAAGACAGTAGTGAAAAACTGTTTTTT. This sequence encodes CASSFQDSSEKLFF.

This clonotype was seen more than once but under ten times. The V call is TRBV6-6, the J call TRBJ2-1, with D hard to call. The germline V gene has CDR1 MNHNY and CDR2 SVGAGI (reference sequence). The ends were cut back, 2 bases at V and 8 bases at J, with 4 bases in the middle. There are 11 residues in the CDR3. DNA of the CDR3: TGTGCCAGCAGTTACGGAGATGAGCAGTTCTTC. Its translation is CASSYGDEQFF.

The V call is TRBV14, the J call TRBJ1-1; D gene ambiguous. This CDR3 comprises 12 residues. V was trimmed by 6 bases and J by 9 bases, leaving 14 bases between them. The germline V gene encodes CDR1 SGHDN and CDR2 FVKESK. The CDR3 DNA is TGTGCCAGCAGTCAGGTAGATTCTAAAGCTTTCTTT. It codes for CASSQVDSKAFF.

The J gene is TRBJ2-3, the V gene TRBV7-2, with 10 nucleotides matching TRBD2. V shed 2 bases and J 3 bases; nucleotides not matched to a gene: 5. There are 16 residues in the CDR3. Germline CDR1 SGHTA, CDR2 FQGNSA. CDR3 region: CASSLWLAGGTDTQYF. CDR3 nucleotide sequence: TGTGCCAGCAGCTTATGGTTAGCGGGAGGTACAGATACGCAGTATTTT.

This clonotype has at least ten counts. This sequence may be a read error, since a much larger clone differs from it by one base. This rearrangement joins TRBV7-8 to TRBJ2-6; D is ambiguous. This CDR3 contains 15 residues. The V gene's germline CDR1 is SGHVS and CDR2 FQNEAQ. Trimming left V 11 bases short and J 0 bases short, with 14 bases between. CDR3 in amino acids: CARTEASSGANVLTF. The CDR3 bases are TGTGCCCGCACCGAGGCTAGCTCTGGGGCCAACGTCCTGACTTTC. The full variable domain, its missing parts supplied by reference TRBV7-8 and TRBJ2-6, is GAGVSQSPRYKVAKRGQDVALRCDPISGHVSLFWYQQALGQGPEFLTYFQNEAQLDKSGLPSDRFFAERPEGSVSTLKIQRTQQEDSAVYLCARTEASSGANVLTFGAGSRLTVL.

This clonotype was picked up a small number of times. This sequence joins TRBV7-2 and TRBJ2-7, with 8 bases identical to TRBD2. The ends lost 1 base at V and 4 bases at J; junction bases unmatched: 6. The CDR3 covers 15 residues. Germline CDR1 SGHTA, CDR2 FQGNSA. The CDR3 reads CASSLVPSGSYEQYF. The DNA for the CDR3 is TGTGCCAGCAGCTTAGTTCCTAGCGGGTCATACGAGCAGTACTTC.

This rearrangement joins TRBV24-1 to TRBJ2-3; possibly TRBD2 for D (5 bases). Trimming cost V 4 bases and J 0 bases, with 13 bases left between them. This CDR3 comprises 16 residues. CDR1 is KGHDR, CDR2 SFDVKD, per germline. The CDR3 loop is CATSEGGRGSTDTQYF. The CDR3 bases are TGTGCCACCAGTGAGGGTGGGAGAGGAAGCACAGATACGCAGTATTTT.